These 19 T cell receptor beta chains were sequenced from one sample in a study of T cells after posttransplantation cyclophosphamide. Assay: immunoSEQ multiplex PCR; the TCRdb copy retains only in-frame clones and omits some. Altogether 42,000 or so clones were found in the sample, and no singletons occur. The sample was PBMCs. The origin of the receptors is a woman aged 45-65 years in good health and a related stem cell transplant donor.

There are many counts of this clone. J is TRBJ1-2 and V is TRBV4-3; tentatively, D is TRBD1 (6 bases). The germline CDR1 and CDR2 sequences are LGHNA and YSLEER. CDR3 length: 17 residues. The germline V and J ends were trimmed by 0 bases and 8 bases, with 22 bases remaining between them. The CDR3: CASSQDPTSIRGMGYTF. The CDR3 DNA is TGCGCCAGCAGCCAAGACCCCACCTCCATCAGGGGAATGGGCTACACCTTC.

This clone was observed at least ten times. The rearrangement links TRBV19 to TRBJ2-7; the D gene is possibly TRBD1 (7 bases). From germline, CDR1 is LNHDA and CDR2 SQIVND (reference sequence). The CDR3 extends over 15 amino acids. V dropped 5 bases and J dropped 6 bases, with 20 bases sitting between them. In DNA form, the CDR3 reads TGTGCCAGTAGTTCCAGGGGGGTCAGGGGCCTCGAGCAGTACTTC. Its translation: CASSSRGVRGLEQYF.

This clone appeared many times. The V and J genes are TRBV4-3 and TRBJ2-4; D is unclear. Germline V lookup: CDR1 LGHNA, CDR2 YSLEER. The CDR3 length is 14 residues. V was clipped by 1 base and J by 4 bases, with 8 bases between them. The CDR3 region has the DNA TGCGCCAGCAGCCAAGGATCGGGTAAAAACATTCAGTACTTC. Translation: CASSQGSGKNIQYF.

This clone was counted at least ten times. This chain uses TRBV5-1 with TRBJ1-5, with D unclear. Germline-derived CDR1 and CDR2 are SGHRS and YFSETQ. V was pared by 1 base and J by 6 bases, with 8 bases between. This CDR3 region has 13 residues. CDR3 bases: TGCGCCAGCAGCTTGAATCCGGGTCAGCCCCAGCATTTT. Translating gives CASSLNPGQPQHF.

This clone was picked up many times. The chain recombines TRBV4-3 with TRBJ2-7; tentative D call: TRBD2 (6 bases). The CDR3 has 15 residues. The V end lost 4 bases, the J end lost 6 bases, and 19 bases lay between the germline ends. CDR1 and CDR2 from the germline V gene are LGHNA and YSLEER. This chain's CDR3 is CASSPIGSGGGEQYF. CDR3 sequence (DNA): TGCGCCAGCAGCCCCATCGGTTCTGGGGGAGGCGAGCAGTACTTC.

This clone was counted a few times. The gene calls are TRBV6-5 and TRBJ2-3, with D uncertain. V was clipped by 5 bases and J by 0 bases, with 9 bases between them. Germline CDR1 reads MNHEY; CDR2 reads SVGAGI. The CDR3 runs to 14 residues. CDR3 DNA: TGTGCCAGCAGTCCACAGTTTAGCACAGATACGCAGTATTTT. The encoded protein is CASSPQFSTDTQYF.

This clone has ten or more counts. The chain has TRBV30 and TRBJ1-1; 7 nucleotides match TRBD1. CDR1 and CDR2 from the germline V gene are GTSNPN and SVGIG (reference sequence). Trimming removed 0 bases from V and 2 bases from J; junction bases left unmatched: 12. The CDR3 length is 17 residues. The CDR3 loop reads CAWSVRGDLRFNTEAFF. DNA of the CDR3: TGTGCCTGGAGTGTCAGGGGGGATTTGCGGTTTAACACTGAAGCTTTCTTT.

This clone was seen ten or more times. The chain employs TRBV4-1 and TRBJ2-3; a possible D gene is TRBD2 (5 bases). Germline CDR1 and CDR2: MGHRA and YSYEKL. The CDR3 covers 14 residues. The V end was cut by 1 base, the J end by 5 bases, with 10 bases between. CDR3 DNA: TGCGCCAGCAGCCAAGTCGGGATTCAAGATACGCAGTATTTT. Translation: CASSQVGIQDTQYF.

This clone was recorded at least ten times. The rearrangement joins TRBV2 to TRBJ1-6, with D tentatively TRBD1 (6 bases). Trimming took off 3 bases at V and 7 bases at J, with 13 bases between the two ends. The CDR3 runs to 15 residues. The V gene's germline CDR1 is SNHLY and CDR2 FYNNEI. CDR3 region: CASSDRGAPNSPLHF. CDR3 DNA: TGTGCCAGCAGTGATCGGGGGGCCCCCAATTCACCCCTCCACTTT.

The table lists this clone with many counts. V and J are TRBV19 and TRBJ1-2; unclear D gene. Trimming stripped 3 bases from V and 6 bases from J, with 14 bases between. The germline CDR1 and CDR2 sequences are LNHDA and SQIVND (reference sequence). The CDR3 is made up of 14 amino acids. CDR3 coding DNA: TGTGCCAGTAGTATGGAGGGCGGGAGGCATGGCTACACCTTC. It specifies CASSMEGGRHGYTF.

At least ten counts were recorded for this clone. The chain employs TRBV2 and TRBJ1-2; D perhaps matches TRBD1 (6 bases). From germline, CDR1 is SNHLY and CDR2 FYNNEI. V was shortened by 3 bases and J by 8 bases, with 16 bases between the two germline ends. The CDR3 has 14 residues. This chain's CDR3 is CASSDNRAWGGYTF. CDR3 in DNA: TGTGCCAGCAGTGATAACAGGGCGTGGGGAGGCTACACCTTC.

This clone was observed many times. The V and J genes are TRBV11-2 and TRBJ1-5; D call uncertain. The CDR3 extends over 12 amino acids. CDR1 SGHAT and CDR2 FQNNGV come from the germline V gene. Trimming shortened V by 3 bases and J by 7 bases, and 7 bases separated the two germline ends. The CDR3 coding sequence is TGTGCCAGCAGCTTTGGAGGGCAGCCCCAGCATTTT. Protein: CASSFGGQPQHF. Full variable domain (outside the CDR3, taken from reference TRBV11-2 and TRBJ1-5): EAGVAQSPRYKIIEKRQSVAFWCNPISGHATLYWYQQILGQGPKLLIQFQNNGVVDDSQLPKDRFSAERLKGVDSTLKIQPAKLEDSAVYLCASSFGGQPQHFGDGTRLSIL.

This clone has at least ten counts. The chain is built from TRBV7-2 and TRBJ1-1; a weak D match, TRBD1 (5 bases). The CDR3 is 13 residues long. Trimming stripped 1 base from V and 10 bases from J, with 13 bases between. From germline, CDR1 is SGHTA and CDR2 FQGNSA. CDR3 protein: CASSLGQMEGAFF. CDR3 bases: TGTGCCAGCAGCTTAGGACAGATGGAAGGAGCTTTCTTT.

This clone appeared many times. The chain couples TRBV27 to TRBJ1-6; 7 bases align to TRBD1. From germline, CDR1 is MNHEY and CDR2 SMNVEV (reference sequence). CDR3 length equals 14 residues. V gave up 5 bases and J gave up 6 bases; unmatched junction bases: 4. The CDR3 region is CASSPRQGNSPLHF. The CDR3, as DNA: TGTGCCAGCAGTCCCCGACAGGGTAATTCACCCCTCCACTTT.

The chain recombines TRBV6-6 with TRBJ2-5; TRBD1 might be the D (6 bases). The J call may not be correct, given that the DNA end is closer to TRBJ2-7. Germline lookup yields CDR1 MNHNY and CDR2 SVGAGI (reference sequence). The CDR3 runs to 14 residues. The CDR3 nucleotides read TGTGCCAGCAGTTACTCGCAGGGGCCCTACGAGCAGTACTTC. Protein: CASSYSQGPYEQYF.

V gene TRBV7-2 combines with J gene TRBJ2-1; TRBD2 aligns across 9 bases. Germline V lookup: CDR1 SGHTA, CDR2 FQGNSA. Trimming cost V 4 bases and J 8 bases; bases outside gene matches: 3. CDR3 size: 13 residues. This CDR3 is CASSWGLADEQFF. The CDR3, as DNA: TGTGCCAGCAGCTGGGGACTAGCTGATGAGCAGTTCTTC.

This clone was seen ten or more times. V gene TRBV19 combines with J gene TRBJ1-4; 9 nucleotides line up with TRBD1. The CDR3 totals 15 residues. CDR1 LNHDA and CDR2 SQIVND come from the germline V gene (reference sequence). Trimming at V came to 5 bases and at J to 8 bases, leaving 9 bases not matched to a gene. The CDR3 region has the DNA TGTGCCAGTAGTCCTACCGGGACAGGGAAAGAAAAACTGTTTTTT. Amino acids: CASSPTGTGKEKLFF.

This clone was counted at least ten times. The rearrangement links TRBV7-9 to TRBJ2-1; 8 nucleotides agree with TRBD2. After removal of 6 bases from V and 4 bases from J, the junction contained 8 bases not matched to a gene. From germline, CDR1 is SEHNR and CDR2 FQNEAQ (reference sequence). The CDR3 is 15 residues long. This CDR3 reads CASREGTSTYNEQFF. CDR3 nucleotide sequence: TGTGCCAGCAGGGAAGGGACTAGTACTTACAATGAGCAGTTCTTC.

This clone has a count of ten or more. The chain carries TRBV12-5 and TRBJ1-2; 7 bases map to TRBD1. J gave up 8 bases and V 5 bases, and 17 bases lay outside the gene matches. CDR1 and CDR2 (germline): LGHNT, FRNRAP. The CDR3 totals 16 residues. CDR3 protein: CASGAETGLEVWGYTF. The CDR3 DNA follows: TGTGCTAGTGGTGCGGAGACAGGGCTCGAGGTGTGGGGCTACACCTTC.